This TCR beta chain derives from a study of blood T cell repertoires in COVID-19. In the study overall: The United States, Italy and Spain provided the acute and convalescent COVID-19 samples. From T cells, B-cell-depleted T cells, or PBMCs came the material, which was cDNA or gDNA.

Original data processing: Amplification from reference gene primers served as the basis for estimated nucleated cell counts. Produced via immunoSEQ multiplex PCR; TCRdb's table is partial and in-frame only. From that table come the V and J calls and clone size; the DNA was used to work out D and trimming. This table has 55,000 to 75,000 clones, about 79% appearing once. With 2 bases clipped from V and 5 bases from J, the junction kept 17 bases outside the gene matches. Germline loops: CDR1 MNHNS, CDR2 SASEGT. This CDR3 is built from 18 residues. This clone has only a few counts. The source material was peripheral blood. The sequence was collected from a man aged 70-80 years with acute or convalescent COVID-19. This chain uses TRBV6-1 with TRBJ2-7, with TRBD2 matching 8 bases. For the CDR3, the DNA is TGTGCCAGCAGTGAATATCCCACTAGCGGCCTCTTCAAGAACGAGCAGTACTTC. Protein product: CASSEYPTSGLFKNEQYF.